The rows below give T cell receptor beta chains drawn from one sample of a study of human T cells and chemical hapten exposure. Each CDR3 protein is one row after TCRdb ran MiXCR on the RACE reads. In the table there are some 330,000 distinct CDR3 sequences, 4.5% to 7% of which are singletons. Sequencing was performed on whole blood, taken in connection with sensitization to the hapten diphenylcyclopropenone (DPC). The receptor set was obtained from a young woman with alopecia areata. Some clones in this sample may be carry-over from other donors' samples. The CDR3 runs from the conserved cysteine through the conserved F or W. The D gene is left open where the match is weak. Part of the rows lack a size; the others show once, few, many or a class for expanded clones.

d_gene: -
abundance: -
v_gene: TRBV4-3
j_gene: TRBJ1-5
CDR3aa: CASSQELYWGNQPQHF
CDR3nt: TGCGCCAGCAGCCAAGAGTTATATTGGGGTAACCAGCCCCAGCATTTT

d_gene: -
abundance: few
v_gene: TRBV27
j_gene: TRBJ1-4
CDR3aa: CASSSAGADEKLFF
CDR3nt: TGTGCCAGCAGTTCGGCGGGGGCGGATGAAAAACTGTTTTTT

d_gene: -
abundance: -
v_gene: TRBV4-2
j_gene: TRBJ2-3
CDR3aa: CASSPSLSGTDTQYF
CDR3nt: TGTGCCAGCAGCCCCAGTTTATCGGGGACAGATACGCAGTATTTT

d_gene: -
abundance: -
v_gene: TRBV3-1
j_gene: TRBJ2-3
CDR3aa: CASSQAWGESTDTQYF
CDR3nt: TGTGCCAGCAGCCAAGCTTGGGGGGAAAGCACAGATACGCAGTATTTT

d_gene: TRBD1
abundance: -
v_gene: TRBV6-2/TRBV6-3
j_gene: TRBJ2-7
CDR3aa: CASSSGQGIYEQYF
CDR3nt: TGTGCCAGCAGTTCCGGACAGGGAATTTACGAGCAGTACTTC

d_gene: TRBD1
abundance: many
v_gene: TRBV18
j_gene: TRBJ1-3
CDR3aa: CASSQDRAGNTIYF
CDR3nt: TGTGCCAGCTCTCAGGACAGGGCTGGAAACACCATATATTTT

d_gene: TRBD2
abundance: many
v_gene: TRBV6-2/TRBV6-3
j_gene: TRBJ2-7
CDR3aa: CASSYGFLAGMYEQYF
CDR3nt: TGTGCCAGCAGTTACGGATTCCTAGCGGGGATGTACGAGCAGTACTTC

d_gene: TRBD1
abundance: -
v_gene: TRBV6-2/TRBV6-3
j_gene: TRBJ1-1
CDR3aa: CASSYKPGGRDTEAFF
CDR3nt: TGTGCCAGCAGTTACAAGCCAGGGGGCCGTGACACTGAAGCTTTCTTT

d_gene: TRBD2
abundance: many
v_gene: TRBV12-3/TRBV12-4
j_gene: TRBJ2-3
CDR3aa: CASSGTSGESQYF
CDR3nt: TGTGCCAGCAGCGGTACTAGCGGGGAATCGCAGTATTTT

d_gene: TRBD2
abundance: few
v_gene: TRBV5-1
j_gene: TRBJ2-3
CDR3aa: CASSGTSGSTDTQYF
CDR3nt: TGCGCCAGCAGCGGGACTAGCGGCAGCACAGATACGCAGTATTTT

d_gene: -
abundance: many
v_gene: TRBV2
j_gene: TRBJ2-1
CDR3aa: CASGTDYNEQFF
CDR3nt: TGTGCCAGCGGGACCGACTACAATGAGCAGTTCTTC

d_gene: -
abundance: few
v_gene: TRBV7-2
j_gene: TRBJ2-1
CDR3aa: CASSLAQQLNEQFF
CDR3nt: TGTGCCAGCAGCTTAGCTCAACAACTCAATGAGCAGTTCTTC

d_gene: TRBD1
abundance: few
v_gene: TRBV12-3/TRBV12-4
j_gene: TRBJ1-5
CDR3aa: CASSPQDRGFNQPQHF
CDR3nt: TGTGCCAGCAGTCCCCAGGACAGGGGTTTTAATCAGCCCCAGCATTTT

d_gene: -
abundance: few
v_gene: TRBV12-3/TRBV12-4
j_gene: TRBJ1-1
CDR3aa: CASSFSVMTEAFF
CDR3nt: TGTGCCAGCAGTTTTTCAGTTATGACTGAAGCTTTCTTT

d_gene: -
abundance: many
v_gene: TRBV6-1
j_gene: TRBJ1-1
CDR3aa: CASSEIRGMEAFF
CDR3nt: TGTGCCAGCAGTGAAATACGGGGGATGGAAGCTTTCTTT

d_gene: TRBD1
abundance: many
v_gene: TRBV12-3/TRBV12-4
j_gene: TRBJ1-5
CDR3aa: CASSPGTGLKNQPQHF
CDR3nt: TGTGCCAGCAGTCCCGGGACAGGGTTGAAAAATCAGCCCCAGCATTTT

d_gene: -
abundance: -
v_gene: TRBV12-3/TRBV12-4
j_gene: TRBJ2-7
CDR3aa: CASSRMVDYEQYF
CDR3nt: TGTGCCAGCAGTCGAATGGTAGACTACGAGCAGTACTTC

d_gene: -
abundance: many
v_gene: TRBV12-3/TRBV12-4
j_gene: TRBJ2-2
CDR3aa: CASSFQGRAGELFF
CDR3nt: TGTGCCAGCAGTTTCCAGGGTAGGGCCGGGGAGCTGTTTTTT

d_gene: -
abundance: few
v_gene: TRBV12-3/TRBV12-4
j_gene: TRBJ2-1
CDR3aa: CASILGGQGVFNEQFF
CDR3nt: TGTGCCAGCATCCTAGGGGGGCAGGGGGTTTTCAATGAGCAGTTCTTC

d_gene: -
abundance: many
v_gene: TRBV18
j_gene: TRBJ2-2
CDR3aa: CASSQIHTGELFF
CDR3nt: TGTGCCAGCTCACAGATTCACACCGGGGAGCTGTTTTTT

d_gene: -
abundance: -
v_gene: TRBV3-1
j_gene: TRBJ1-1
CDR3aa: CASSQVAGSEAFF
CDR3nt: TGTGCCAGCAGCCAAGTGGCAGGGTCTGAAGCTTTCTTT

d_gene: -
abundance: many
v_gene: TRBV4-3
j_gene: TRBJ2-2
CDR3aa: CASSLEGGYTGELFF
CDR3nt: TGCGCCAGCAGCCTAGAGGGCGGCTACACCGGGGAGCTGTTTTTT

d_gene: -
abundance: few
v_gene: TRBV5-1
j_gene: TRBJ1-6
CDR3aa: CASSLSGQGKNSPLHF
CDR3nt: TGCGCCAGCAGCTTGTCGGGCCAGGGGAAAAATTCACCCCTCCACTTT

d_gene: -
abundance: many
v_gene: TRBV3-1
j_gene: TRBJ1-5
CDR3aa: CASSPQVDQPQHF
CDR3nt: TGTGCCAGCAGCCCCCAGGTGGATCAGCCCCAGCATTTT

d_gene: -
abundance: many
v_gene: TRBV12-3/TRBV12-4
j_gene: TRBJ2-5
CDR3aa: CASTYFQSSQETQYF
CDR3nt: TGTGCCAGCACATACTTCCAGAGTTCCCAGGAGACCCAGTACTTC

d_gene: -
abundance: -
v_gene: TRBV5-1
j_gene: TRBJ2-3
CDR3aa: CASSLHQVVDTQYF
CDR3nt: TGCGCCAGCAGCCTGCATCAGGTGGTAGATACGCAGTATTTT

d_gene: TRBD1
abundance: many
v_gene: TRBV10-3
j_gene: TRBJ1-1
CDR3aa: CATTVGASGQGAGVAFF
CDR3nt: TGTGCCACGACAGTTGGAGCTTCGGGACAGGGGGCGGGTGTGGCTTTCTTT

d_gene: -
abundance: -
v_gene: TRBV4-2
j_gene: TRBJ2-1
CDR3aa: CASSQEHQGGNEQFF
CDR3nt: TGTGCCAGCAGCCAAGAGCATCAGGGAGGCAATGAGCAGTTCTTC

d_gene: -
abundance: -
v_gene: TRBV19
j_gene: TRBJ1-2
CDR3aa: CASTTQEVNDGYTF
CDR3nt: TGTGCCAGTACCACTCAGGAGGTAAACGATGGCTACACCTTC

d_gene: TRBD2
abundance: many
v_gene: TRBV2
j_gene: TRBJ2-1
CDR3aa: CASRYRGGEYNEQFF
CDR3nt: TGTGCCAGTAGATATCGCGGGGGAGAATACAATGAGCAGTTCTTC

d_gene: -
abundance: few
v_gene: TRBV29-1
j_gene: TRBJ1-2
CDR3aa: CSVEVSAGYGYTF
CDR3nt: TGCAGCGTTGAAGTGTCGGCGGGCTATGGCTACACCTTC

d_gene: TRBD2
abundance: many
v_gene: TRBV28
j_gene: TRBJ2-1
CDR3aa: CASSFPSGGGNEQFF
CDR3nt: TGTGCCAGCAGTTTCCCCAGCGGGGGGGGAAATGAGCAGTTCTTC

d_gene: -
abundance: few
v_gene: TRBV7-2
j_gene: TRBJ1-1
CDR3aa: CASSLLSTPDTEAFF
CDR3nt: TGTGCCAGCAGCTTACTATCCACGCCGGACACTGAAGCTTTCTTT

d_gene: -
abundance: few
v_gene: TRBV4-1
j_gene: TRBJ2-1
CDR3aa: CASSSQQGVPYNEQFF
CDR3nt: TGCGCCAGCAGCTCCCAACAGGGCGTTCCCTACAATGAGCAGTTCTTC

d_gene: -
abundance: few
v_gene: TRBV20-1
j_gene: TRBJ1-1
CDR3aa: CSARENQGGEAFF
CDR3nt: TGCAGTGCTAGAGAAAACCAAGGGGGTGAAGCTTTCTTT

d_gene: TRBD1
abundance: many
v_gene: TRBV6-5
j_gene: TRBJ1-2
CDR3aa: CASSFVQQGAKSGYTF
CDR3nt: TGTGCCAGCAGTTTCGTCCAACAGGGGGCAAAATCTGGCTACACCTTC

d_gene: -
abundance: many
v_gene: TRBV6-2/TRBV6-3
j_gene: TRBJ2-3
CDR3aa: CASSEDRPPVGTDTQYF
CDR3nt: TGTGCCAGCAGTGAGGACAGACCCCCCGTAGGCACAGATACGCAGTATTTT

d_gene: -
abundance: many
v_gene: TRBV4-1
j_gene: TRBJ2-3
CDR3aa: CASSQDPAKDTQYF
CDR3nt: TGCGCCAGCAGCCAGGATCCCGCCAAGGATACGCAGTATTTT

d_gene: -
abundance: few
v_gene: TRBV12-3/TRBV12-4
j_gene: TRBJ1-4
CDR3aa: CASSLRGGDIEKLFF
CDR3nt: TGTGCCAGCAGTTTAAGAGGGGGGGATATTGAAAAACTGTTTTTT

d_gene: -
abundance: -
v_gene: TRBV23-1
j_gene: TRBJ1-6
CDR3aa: CASSLGGRGGDSPLHF
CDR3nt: TGCGCCAGCAGTCTGGGAGGGCGAGGGGGGGATTCACCCCTCCACTTT

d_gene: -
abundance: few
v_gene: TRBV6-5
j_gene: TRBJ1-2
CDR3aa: CASSYLSGTPIPTF
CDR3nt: TGTGCCAGCAGTTACTTATCCGGGACACCAATCCCCACCTTC

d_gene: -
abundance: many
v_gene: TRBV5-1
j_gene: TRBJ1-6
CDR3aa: CASSFTGTINSPLHF
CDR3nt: TGCGCCAGCAGCTTCACGGGAACCATTAATTCACCCCTCCACTTT

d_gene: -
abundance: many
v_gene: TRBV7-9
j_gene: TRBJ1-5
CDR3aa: CASSLGGQPQHF
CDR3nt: TGTGCCAGCAGCTTAGGGGGTCAGCCCCAGCATTTT

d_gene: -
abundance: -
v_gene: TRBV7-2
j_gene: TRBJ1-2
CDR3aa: CASSFPNGYTF
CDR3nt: TGTGCCAGCAGCTTCCCCAATGGCTACACCTTC

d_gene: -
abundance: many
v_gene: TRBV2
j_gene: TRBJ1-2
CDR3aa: CASTPEGYGYTF
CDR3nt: TGTGCCAGCACCCCTGAGGGGTATGGCTACACCTTC

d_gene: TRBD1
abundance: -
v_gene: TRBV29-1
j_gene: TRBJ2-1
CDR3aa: CSVLTGGGNEQFF
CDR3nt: TGCAGCGTTTTAACAGGGGGAGGCAATGAGCAGTTCTTC

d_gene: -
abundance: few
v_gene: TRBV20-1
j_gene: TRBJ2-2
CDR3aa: CSAANPRSNTGELFF
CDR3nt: TGCAGTGCCGCAAACCCCCGATCGAACACCGGGGAGCTGTTTTTT

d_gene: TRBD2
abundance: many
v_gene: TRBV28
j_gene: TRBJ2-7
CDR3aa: CASSPTGGSNEQYF
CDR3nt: TGTGCCAGCAGCCCGACGGGAGGGTCCAACGAGCAGTACTTC

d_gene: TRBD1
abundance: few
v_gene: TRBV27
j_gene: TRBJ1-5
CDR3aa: CASSQTGGLNNQPQHF
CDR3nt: TGTGCCAGCAGCCAGACAGGGGGCTTGAACAATCAGCCCCAGCATTTT

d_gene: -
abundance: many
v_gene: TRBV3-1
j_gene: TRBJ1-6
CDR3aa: CASSSERVNSPLHF
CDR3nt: TGTGCCAGCAGCTCCGAAAGGGTAAATTCACCCCTCCACTTT

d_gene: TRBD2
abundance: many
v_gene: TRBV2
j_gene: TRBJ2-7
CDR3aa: CASSQVPAGGTKSYEQYF
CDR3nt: TGTGCCAGCAGCCAGGTTCCAGCGGGGGGGACTAAATCCTACGAGCAGTACTTC

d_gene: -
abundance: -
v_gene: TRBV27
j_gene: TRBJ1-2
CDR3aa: CASSLSWEGDYGYTF
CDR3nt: TGTGCCAGCAGTTTATCGTGGGAGGGAGACTATGGCTACACCTTC

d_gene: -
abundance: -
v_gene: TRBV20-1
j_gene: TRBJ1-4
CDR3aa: CSARGGRPNEKLFF
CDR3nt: TGCAGTGCTAGGGGAGGGCGTCCTAATGAAAAACTGTTTTTT